This is a list of T cell receptor beta chains from one sample in a study of PD-L1 blockade in urothelial cancer. Generated by immunoSEQ multiplex PCR, the TCRdb table keeps only in-frame clones and is missing some. In the table there are almost 30,000 clones, around 87% of which are singletons. Sequencing was performed on PBMCs, taken around atezolizumab (anti-PD-L1) treatment. The receptors here all came from a man over 45 with urothelial cancer. The CDR3 runs from the conserved cysteine through the conserved F or W. The D gene is left open where the match is weak. Size tells how often a clone was seen (once, few, many) or the class of an expanded clone, and some rows leave it out.

V	D	size	J	CDR3	DNA
TRBV7-2	NA	NA	TRBJ2-1	CASSTGTASGKTYNEQFF	TGTGCCAGCAGCACAGGGACGGCTAGCGGAAAAACCTACAATGAGCAGTTCTTC
TRBV19	TRBD1	NA	TRBJ2-7	CASSINAGGYEQYF	TGTGCCAGTAGTATTAATGCAGGGGGCTACGAGCAGTACTTC
TRBV7-9	NA	once	TRBJ2-7	CASSFRQFGGVPYEQYF	TGTGCCAGCAGCTTCCGCCAGTTCGGCGGGGTCCCCTACGAGCAGTACTTC
TRBV9	NA	NA	TRBJ2-2	CASSVSPPGLNTGELFF	TGTGCCAGCAGCGTTTCTCCGCCAGGTTTGAACACCGGGGAGCTGTTTTTT
TRBV20-1	TRBD1	NA	TRBJ2-7	CSVGTGYEQYF	TGCAGTGTGGGGACAGGTTACGAGCAGTACTTC
TRBV5-4	TRBD2	NA	TRBJ2-3	CASSRALAGGSDTQYF	TGTGCCAGCAGCCGCGCCCTAGCGGGAGGCTCAGATACGCAGTATTTT
TRBV18	NA	NA	TRBJ2-3	CASSQDRGTDTQYF	TGTGCCAGCTCACAGGACAGAGGCACAGATACGCAGTATTTT
TRBV6-6	TRBD1	NA	TRBJ2-7	CASSRDSSRSYEQYF	TGTGCCAGCAGTCGGGACAGTTCACGGAGCTACGAGCAGTACTTC
TRBV11-2	TRBD1	NA	TRBJ1-2	CASSLGIRDRGYGYTF	TGTGCCAGCAGCTTAGGGATCCGGGACAGGGGTTATGGCTACACCTTC
TRBV2	TRBD2	NA	TRBJ2-1	CASIWGIGLAGGYNEQFF	TGTGCCAGCATATGGGGGATCGGACTAGCGGGGGGGTACAATGAGCAGTTCTTC
TRBV4-1	NA	NA	TRBJ2-7	CASSQDGGLREQYF	TGCGCCAGCAGCCAAGATGGGGGCCTGCGGGAGCAGTACTTC
TRBV1	NA	NA	TRBJ2-7	CTSRQRQSTVQYF	TGCACCAGCAGGCAAAGACAGAGTACGGTGCAGTACTTC
TRBV30	TRBD1	NA	TRBJ2-3	CAWSGQALDTQYF	TGTGCCTGGTCGGGACAGGCACTTGATACGCAGTATTTT
TRBV7-9	NA	NA	TRBJ2-5	CASSLALQSSETQYF	TGTGCCAGCAGCTTAGCGCTACAGAGTTCGGAGACCCAGTACTTC
TRBV4-3	TRBD1	NA	TRBJ1-2	CASSQLGQRGGYGYTF	TGCGCCAGCAGCCAACTGGGACAGCGAGGAGGCTATGGCTACACCTTC
TRBV6-5	TRBD2	once	TRBJ2-3	CASSYAGGKTDTQYF	TGTGCCAGCAGTTACGCGGGAGGGAAGACAGATACGCAGTATTTT
TRBV4-3	NA	NA	TRBJ1-2	CASSQEGQTNYGYTF	TGCGCCAGCAGCCAAGAGGGGCAGACTAACTATGGCTACACCTTC
TRBV4-1	TRBD2	medium-sized	TRBJ2-1	CASSQQGGGRAPGWNEQFF	TGCGCCAGCAGCCAGCAGGGTGGCGGGAGGGCCCCGGGTTGGAATGAGCAGTTCTTC
TRBV28	TRBD1	NA	TRBJ1-5	CASRAPGQGQGQPQHF	TGTGCCAGCAGAGCACCGGGACAGGGGCAGGGTCAGCCCCAGCATTTT
TRBV29-1	NA	once	TRBJ2-1	CSVDHYHASSYNEQFF	TGCAGCGTCGATCATTACCATGCCAGCTCCTACAATGAGCAGTTCTTC